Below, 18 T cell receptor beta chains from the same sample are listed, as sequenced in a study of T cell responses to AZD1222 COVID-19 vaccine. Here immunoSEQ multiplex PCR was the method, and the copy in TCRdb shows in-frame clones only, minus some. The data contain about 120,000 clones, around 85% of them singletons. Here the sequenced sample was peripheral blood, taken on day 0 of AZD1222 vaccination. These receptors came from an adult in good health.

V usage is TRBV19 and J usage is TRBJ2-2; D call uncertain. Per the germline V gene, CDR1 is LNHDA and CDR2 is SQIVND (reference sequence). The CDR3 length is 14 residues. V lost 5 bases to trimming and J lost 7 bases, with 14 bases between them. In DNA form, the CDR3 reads TGTGCCAGTAGTCAAGGCCCCTGGGGCGGGGAGCTGTTTTTT. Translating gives CASSQGPWGGELFF.

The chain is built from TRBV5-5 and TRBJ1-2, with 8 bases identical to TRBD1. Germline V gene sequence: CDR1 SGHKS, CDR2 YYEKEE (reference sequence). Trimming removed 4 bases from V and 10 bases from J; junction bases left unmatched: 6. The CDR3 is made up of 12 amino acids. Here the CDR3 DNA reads TGTGCCAGCAGCAAAGGACAGGGCAACTACACCTTC. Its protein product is CASSKGQGNYTF. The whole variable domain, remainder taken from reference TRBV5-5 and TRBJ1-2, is DAGVTQSPTHLIKTRGQQVTLRCSPISGHKSVSWYQQVLGQGPQFIFQYYEKEERGRGNFPDRFSARQFPNYSSELNVNALLLGDSALYLCASSKGQGNYTFGSGTRLTVV.

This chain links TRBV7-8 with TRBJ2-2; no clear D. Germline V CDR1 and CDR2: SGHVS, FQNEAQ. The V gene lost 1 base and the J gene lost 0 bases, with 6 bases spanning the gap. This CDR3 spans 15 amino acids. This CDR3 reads CASSLVTANTGELFF. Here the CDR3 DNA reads TGTGCCAGCAGCTTAGTGACCGCGAACACCGGGGAGCTGTTTTTT.

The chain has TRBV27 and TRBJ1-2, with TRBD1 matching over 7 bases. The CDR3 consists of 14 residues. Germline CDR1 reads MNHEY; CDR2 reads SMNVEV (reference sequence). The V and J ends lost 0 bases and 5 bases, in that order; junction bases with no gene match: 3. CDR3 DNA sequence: TGTGCCAGCAGTTTATCAGGGGGCGGGTATGGCTACACCTTC. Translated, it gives CASSLSGGGYGYTF.

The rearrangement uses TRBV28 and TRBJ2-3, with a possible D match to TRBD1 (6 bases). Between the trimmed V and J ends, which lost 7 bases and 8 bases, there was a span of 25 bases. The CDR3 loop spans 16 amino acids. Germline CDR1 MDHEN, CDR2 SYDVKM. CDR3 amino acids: CASTEPPGRGLGTQYF. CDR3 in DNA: TGTGCCAGCACCGAACCCCCTGGCAGGGGATTAGGTACGCAGTATTTT. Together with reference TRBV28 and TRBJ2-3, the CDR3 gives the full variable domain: DVKVTQSSRYLVKRTGEKVFLECVQDMDHENMFWYRQDPGLGLRLIYFSYDVKMKEKGDIPEGYSVSREKKERFSLILESASTNQTSMYLCASTEPPGRGLGTQYFGPGTRLTVL.

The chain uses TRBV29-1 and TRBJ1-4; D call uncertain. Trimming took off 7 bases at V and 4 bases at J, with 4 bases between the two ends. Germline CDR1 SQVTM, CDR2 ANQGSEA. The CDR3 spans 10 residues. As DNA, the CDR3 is TGCAGCGCTTATAATGAAAAACTGTTTTTT. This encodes CSAYNEKLFF.

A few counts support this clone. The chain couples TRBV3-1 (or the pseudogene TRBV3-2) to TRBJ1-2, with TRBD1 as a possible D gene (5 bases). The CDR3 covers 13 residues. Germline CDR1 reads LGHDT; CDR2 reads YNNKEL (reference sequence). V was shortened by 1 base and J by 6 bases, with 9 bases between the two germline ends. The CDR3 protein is CASSQVTANGYTF. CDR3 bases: TGTGCCAGCAGCCAAGTGACAGCAAATGGCTACACCTTC.

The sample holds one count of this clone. The CDR3: CASSLDSPEQFF. The DNA for the CDR3 is TGTGCCAGCAGTCTAGACAGCCCAGAGCAGTTCTTC. The chain joins TRBV2 to TRBJ2-1, with TRBD1 as a possible D gene (5 bases). The ends were cut back, 5 bases at V and 10 bases at J, with 12 bases in the middle. CDR3 length: 12 residues. Germline V gene sequence: CDR1 SNHLY, CDR2 FYNNEI.

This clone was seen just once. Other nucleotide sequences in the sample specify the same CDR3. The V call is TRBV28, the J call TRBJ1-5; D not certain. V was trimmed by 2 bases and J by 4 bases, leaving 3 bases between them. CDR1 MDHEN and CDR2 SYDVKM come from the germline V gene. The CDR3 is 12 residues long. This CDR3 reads CASSLINQPQHF. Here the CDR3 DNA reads TGTGCCAGCAGTTTAATAAATCAGCCCCAGCATTTT.

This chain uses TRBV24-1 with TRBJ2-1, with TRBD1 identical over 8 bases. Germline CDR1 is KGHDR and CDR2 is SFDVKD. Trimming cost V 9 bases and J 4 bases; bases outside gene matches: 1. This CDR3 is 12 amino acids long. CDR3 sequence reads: CATGQGYNEQFF. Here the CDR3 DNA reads TGTGCCACCGGACAGGGATACAATGAGCAGTTCTTC.

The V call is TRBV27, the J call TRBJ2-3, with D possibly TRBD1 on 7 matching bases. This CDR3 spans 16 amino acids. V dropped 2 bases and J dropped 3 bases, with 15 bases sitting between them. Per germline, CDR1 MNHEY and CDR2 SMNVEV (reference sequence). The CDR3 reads CASSLTRGQRTDTQYF. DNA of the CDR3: TGTGCCAGCAGTTTAACGCGGGGACAGAGAACAGATACGCAGTATTTT.

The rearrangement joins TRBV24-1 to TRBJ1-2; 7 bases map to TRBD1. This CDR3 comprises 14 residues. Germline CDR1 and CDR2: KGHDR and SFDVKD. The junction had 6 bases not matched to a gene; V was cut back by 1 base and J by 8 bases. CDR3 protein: CATSDLRTGWGYTF. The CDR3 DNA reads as TGTGCCACCAGTGATTTAAGGACAGGTTGGGGCTACACCTTC.

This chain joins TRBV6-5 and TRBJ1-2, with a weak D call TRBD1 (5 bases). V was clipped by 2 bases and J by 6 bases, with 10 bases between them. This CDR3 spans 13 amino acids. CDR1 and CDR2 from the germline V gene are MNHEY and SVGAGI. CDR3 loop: CASSYAGFDGYTF. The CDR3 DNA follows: TGTGCCAGCAGTTACGCAGGGTTCGATGGCTACACCTTC.

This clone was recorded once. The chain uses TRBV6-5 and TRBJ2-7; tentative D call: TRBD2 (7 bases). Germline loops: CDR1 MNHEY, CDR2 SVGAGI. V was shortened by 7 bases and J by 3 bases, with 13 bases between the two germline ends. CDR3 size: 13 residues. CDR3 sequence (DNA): TGTGCCAGCACCCTGGGGGGGCTCTACGAGCAGTACTTC. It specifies CASTLGGLYEQYF.

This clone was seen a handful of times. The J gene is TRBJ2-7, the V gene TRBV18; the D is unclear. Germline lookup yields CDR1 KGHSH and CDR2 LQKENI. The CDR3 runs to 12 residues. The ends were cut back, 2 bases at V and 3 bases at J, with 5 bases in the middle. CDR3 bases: TGTGCCAGCTCACCAGGTATCTACGAGCAGTACTTC. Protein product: CASSPGIYEQYF.

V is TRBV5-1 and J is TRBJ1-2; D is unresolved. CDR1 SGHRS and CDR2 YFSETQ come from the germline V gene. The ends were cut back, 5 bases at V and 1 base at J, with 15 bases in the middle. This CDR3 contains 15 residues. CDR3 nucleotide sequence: TGCGCCAGCAGACCCTACCCGGTTCGTAACTATGGCTACACCTTC. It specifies CASRPYPVRNYGYTF.

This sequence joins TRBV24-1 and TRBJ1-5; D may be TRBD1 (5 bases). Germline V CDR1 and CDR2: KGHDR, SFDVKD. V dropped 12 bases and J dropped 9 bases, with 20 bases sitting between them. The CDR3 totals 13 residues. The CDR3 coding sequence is TGTGCCCGACTGATGGGGGGGAAGGCGCCCCAGCATTTT. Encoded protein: CARLMGGKAPQHF.

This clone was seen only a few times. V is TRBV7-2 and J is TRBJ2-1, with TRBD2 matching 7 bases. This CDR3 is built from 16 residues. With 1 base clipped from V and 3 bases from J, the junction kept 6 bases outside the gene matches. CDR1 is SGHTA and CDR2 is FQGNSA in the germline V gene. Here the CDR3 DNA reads TGTGCCAGCAGCTTAGGCTCGGGGGGAAACTACAATGAGCAGTTCTTC. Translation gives CASSLGSGGNYNEQFF. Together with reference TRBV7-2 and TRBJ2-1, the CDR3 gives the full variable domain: GAGVSQSPSNKVTEKGKDVELRCDPISGHTALYWYRQSLGQGLEFLIYFQGNSAPDKSGLPSDRFSAERTGGSVSTLTIQRTQQEDSAVYLCASSLGSGGNYNEQFFGPGTRLTVL.